This record looks at one TCR beta chain sequence and its context. Its antigen is currently unknown. Isolated RNA was reverse transcribed into cDNA used as the sequencing template. The table came from immunoSEQ multiplex PCR; TCRdb's copy has only in-frame clones and leaves some out. This table has about 130,000 clones, 45% to 60% appearing once. V gave up 4 bases and J gave up 3 bases; unmatched junction bases: 8. This CDR3 has 15 amino acids. Germline-derived CDR1 and CDR2 are SGHDT and YYEEEE. This entry belongs to a study of CD8+ T cells in alopecia areata. Study-wide results and limits: Lesional scalp, especially alopecia totalis/universalis, showed higher clonality than normal scalp. Normal skin's resident alphabeta T cells are also sequenced in scalp samples.

The sample's treatment: oral pan-JAK inhibitor, 5-10 mg twice daily. Patients with alopecia areata provided lesional scalp punch biopsies as well as peripheral blood. The sample was CD8+ T cells sorted from blood, taken at week 4, from a patient treated with tofacitinib. The chain links TRBV5-6 to TRBJ2-7; TRBD1 agrees at 9 bases. This TCR derives from a human donor with alopecia areata. This CDR3 is CASSPAGTGSYEQYF. CDR3 in DNA: TGTGCCAGCAGCCCGGCCGGGACAGGGAGCTACGAGCAGTACTTC.